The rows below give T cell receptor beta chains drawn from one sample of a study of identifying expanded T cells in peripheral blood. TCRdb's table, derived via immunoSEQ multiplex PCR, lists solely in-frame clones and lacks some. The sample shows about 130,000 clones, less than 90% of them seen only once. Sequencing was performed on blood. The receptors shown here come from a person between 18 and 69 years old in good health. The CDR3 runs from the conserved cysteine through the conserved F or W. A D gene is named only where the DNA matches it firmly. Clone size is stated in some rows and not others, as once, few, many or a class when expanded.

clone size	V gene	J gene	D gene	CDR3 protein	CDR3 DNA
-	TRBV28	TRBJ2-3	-	CASSIIADTQYF	TGTGCCAGCAGTATCATCGCGGATACGCAGTATTTT
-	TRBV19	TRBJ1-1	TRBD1	CASSWTGNMNTEAFF	TGTGCCAGTAGCTGGACAGGAAACATGAACACTGAAGCTTTCTTT
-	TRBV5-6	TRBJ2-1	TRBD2	CASSPEPLSGSRNEQFF	TGTGCCAGCAGCCCGGAACCTCTAAGCGGGAGTCGGAATGAGCAGTTCTTC
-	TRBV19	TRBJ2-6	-	CASILGASGANVLTF	TGTGCCAGTATTCTGGGGGCGTCTGGGGCCAACGTCCTGACTTTC
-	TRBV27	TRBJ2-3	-	CASGTGTTDTQYF	TGTGCCAGCGGAACCGGAACCACAGATACGCAGTATTTT
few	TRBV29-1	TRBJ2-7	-	CSVVGDEQYF	TGCAGCGTTGTAGGGGACGAGCAGTACTTC
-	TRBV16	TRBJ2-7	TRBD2	CASSQGSGRDEQYF	TGTGCCAGCAGCCAAGGTAGCGGGAGAGACGAGCAGTACTTC
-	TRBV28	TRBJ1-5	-	CASGPRTQHF	TGTGCCAGCGGCCCCAGGACCCAGCATTTT
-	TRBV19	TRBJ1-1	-	CASRAPEVLTRPKAFF	TGTGCCAGTAGGGCGCCCGAGGTGCTGACTCGCCCAAAAGCTTTCTTT
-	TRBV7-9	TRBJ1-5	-	CASSLGTADGNQPQHF	TGTGCCAGCAGCTTAGGAACAGCTGATGGCAATCAGCCCCAGCATTTT
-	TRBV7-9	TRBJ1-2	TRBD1	CASSAGQGAGYGYTF	TGTGCCAGCAGCGCGGGACAGGGGGCAGGCTATGGCTACACCTTC
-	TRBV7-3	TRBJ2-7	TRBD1	CASSQDRAEQYF	TGTGCCAGCAGCCAAGACAGGGCCGAGCAGTACTTC
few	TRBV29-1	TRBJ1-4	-	CSVEDGGGYEKLFF	TGCAGCGTTGAAGATGGCGGGGGGTACGAAAAACTGTTTTTT
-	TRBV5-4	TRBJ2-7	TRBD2	CASSPGPSPRLAVRSYEQYF	TGTGCCAGCAGCCCCGGACCTTCACCTAGGCTAGCGGTGCGCTCCTACGAGCAGTACTTC
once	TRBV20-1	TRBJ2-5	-	CSARLQETQYF	TGCAGTGCTAGACTTCAAGAGACCCAGTACTTC
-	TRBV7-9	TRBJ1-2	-	CASSPGFNYGYTF	TGTGCCAGCAGCCCGGGGTTTAACTATGGCTACACCTTC
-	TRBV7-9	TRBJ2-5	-	CASSQVAAPETQYF	TGTGCCAGCAGCCAGGTAGCGGCTCCGGAGACCCAGTACTTC
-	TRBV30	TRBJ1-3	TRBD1	CASNRDRVLGNTIYF	TGTGCCTCAAACCGGGACAGGGTACTTGGAAACACCATATATTTT
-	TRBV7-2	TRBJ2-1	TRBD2	CASSLGGGGARNEQFF	TGTGCCAGCAGCTTAGGGGGCGGGGGGGCCCGCAATGAGCAGTTCTTC
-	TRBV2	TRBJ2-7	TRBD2	CASSLLAASYEQYF	TGTGCCAGCAGTTTACTAGCGGCCTCCTACGAGCAGTACTTC
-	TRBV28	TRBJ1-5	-	CASSLFYTPRVGNQPQHF	TGTGCCAGCAGTTTGTTTTATACTCCCAGGGTAGGCAATCAGCCCCAGCATTTT
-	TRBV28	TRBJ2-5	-	CASRPGRRGETQYF	TGTGCCAGCAGACCCGGACGCCGAGGGGAGACCCAGTACTTC
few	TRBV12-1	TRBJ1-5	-	CASSPRQGRNSNQPQHF	TGTGCCAGCAGCCCACGACAGGGGAGAAATAGCAATCAGCCCCAGCATTTT
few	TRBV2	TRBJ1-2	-	CASSQVADYGYTF	TGTGCCAGCAGTCAGGTAGCCGATTATGGCTACACCTTC
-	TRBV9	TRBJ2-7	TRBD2	CASSPRLAEPREQYF	TGTGCCAGCAGCCCCCGACTAGCGGAGCCTCGCGAGCAGTACTTC
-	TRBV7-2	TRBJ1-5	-	CASSHRWVDQPQHF	TGTGCCAGCAGTCACCGCTGGGTAGATCAGCCCCAGCATTTT
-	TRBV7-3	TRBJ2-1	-	CASSSGRNSYNEQFF	TGTGCCAGCAGCTCCGGACGGAACTCCTACAATGAGCAGTTCTTC
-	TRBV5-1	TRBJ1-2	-	CASSADGKIYGYTF	TGCGCCAGCAGCGCGGACGGTAAGATCTATGGCTACACCTTC
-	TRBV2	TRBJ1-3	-	CAKSRGEGNTIYF	TGTGCCAAATCCAGGGGCGAAGGAAACACCATATATTTT
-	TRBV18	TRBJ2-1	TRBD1	CASSPGQSHAEQFF	TGTGCCAGCTCACCGGGACAGAGCCACGCTGAGCAGTTCTTC
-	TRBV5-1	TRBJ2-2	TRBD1	CASSLVGQGTAELFF	TGCGCCAGCAGCTTGGTGGGACAGGGAACCGCGGAGCTGTTTTTT
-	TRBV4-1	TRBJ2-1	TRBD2	CASSQSAGAYNEQFF	TGCGCCAGCAGCCAATCTGCGGGAGCTTACAATGAGCAGTTCTTC